This T cell receptor (beta chain) was obtained from a study of glioma-infiltrating T cells after dendritic cell vaccination. Clones were sequenced by immunoSEQ multiplex PCR, and TCRdb holds only the in-frame ones, with some missing. The table lists about 73,000 clones, more than 65% of them singletons. This CDR3 is built from 16 residues. Germline V gene data show CDR1 as ENHRY and CDR2 as SYGVKD. The J segment lost 1 base and the V segment lost 1 base, leaving 5 bases of the junction unmatched. The sequence was collected from a human donor with glioblastoma. This chain joins TRBV10-3 and TRBJ1-1; 8 nucleotides align to TRBD1. The input for sequencing was blood, taken before dendritic cell vaccination. This CDR3 is CAISEWTGQENTEAFF. In DNA, the CDR3 is TGTGCCATCAGTGAGTGGACGGGACAGGAGAACACTGAAGCTTTCTTT.